The clone carrying this TCR beta chain was detected only a few times. The data originate from a study of blood T cell repertoires in COVID-19. The germline V gene encodes CDR1 SEHNR and CDR2 FQNEAQ (reference sequence). V lost 1 base to trimming and J lost 4 bases, with 10 bases between them. The CDR3 has 14 residues. Clones were sequenced by immunoSEQ multiplex PCR, and TCRdb holds only the in-frame ones, with some missing. In the table there are some 270,000 clones, 75% to 90% of which are singletons. The rearrangement joins TRBV7-9 to TRBJ1-1, with D hard to call. The clonotype was recovered from a woman in her 30s who had recovered from COVID-19. Input material: PBMCs or T cells enriched from blood (not recorded which). The CDR3 region has the DNA TGTGCCAGCAGCTTAGGGAGGGAGGGCACTGAAGCTTTCTTT. Residues: CASSLGREGTEAFF.